The 13 T cell receptor beta chains in this list originate from one sample, sequenced in a study of T-cell reconstitution after alpha-beta-depleted transplantation in children. Construction of the TCRbeta library involved unique molecular identifiers. TCRdb reprocessed the PCR reads via MiXCR and lists one record per CDR3 protein. The sample has some 520,000 distinct CDR3 sequences; approximately 30% are singletons. Sequencing used PBMCs from the stem cell graft donor, obtained from the stem cell graft. These receptors all come from a human donor who donated a stem cell graft to a child with aplastic anemia.

This sequence joins TRBV5-1 and TRBJ2-1; 16 positions match TRBD2. The CDR3 spans 17 residues. Looked up from germline, CDR1 is SGHRS and CDR2 is YFSETQ. Germline trimming cut 4 bases from V and 9 bases from J; bases unmatched to any gene: 10. CDR3: CASSVTGTSGRAPEQFF. CDR3 nucleotides: TGCGCCAGCAGCGTAACCGGGACTAGCGGGAGGGCGCCTGAGCAGTTCTTC.

This clonotype came up a few times. The chain couples TRBV20-1 to TRBJ2-1; TRBD2 agrees at 7 bases. The CDR3 has 14 residues. Losses at the gene ends were 5 bases for V and 7 bases for J; bases not matched to a gene: 11. From germline, CDR1 is DFQATT and CDR2 SNEGSKA (reference sequence). CDR3 nucleotide sequence: TGCAGTGCTCCGGGGAGCGGGATAGGAAATGAGCAGTTCTTC. Translation gives CSAPGSGIGNEQFF.

The chain uses TRBV6-1 and TRBJ2-2; TRBD1 matches at 10 bases. The length of the CDR3 is 15 residues. Germline assignment: CDR1 MNHNS and CDR2 SASEGT. The V and J ends lost 6 bases and 6 bases, in that order; junction bases with no gene match: 7. For the CDR3, the DNA is TGTGCCAGCAGCCAAGGGACAGGGGTGTCCGGGGAGCTGTTTTTT. Translating it yields CASSQGTGVSGELFF.

The chain uses TRBV10-3 and TRBJ2-1; 10 positions agree with TRBD1. Trimming removed 0 bases from V and 5 bases from J; junction bases left unmatched: 4. The CDR3 is 16 amino acids. The germline CDR1 and CDR2 sequences are ENHRY and SYGVKD. The CDR3 DNA reads as TGTGCCATCAGTGAGTCTTGGGACAGGGGAAACAATGAGCAGTTCTTC. Encoded protein: CAISESWDRGNNEQFF.

The rearrangement joins TRBV19 to TRBJ2-3, with a possible D match to TRBD1 (8 bases). Deletions cut 2 bases from V and 3 bases from J, with 24 bases between. There are 19 residues in the CDR3. Germline CDR1 and CDR2: LNHDA and SQIVND (reference sequence). CDR3 protein: CASSIKRAGGGGPTDTQYF. CDR3 DNA: TGTGCCAGTAGTATAAAGAGGGCAGGGGGCGGGGGTCCGACAGATACGCAGTATTTT. Combining the CDR3 with reference TRBV19 and TRBJ2-3 gives the whole variable domain DGGITQSPKYLFRKEGQNVTLSCEQNLNHDAMYWYRQDPGQGLRLIYYSQIVNDFQKGDIAEGYSVSREKKESFPLTVTSAQKNPTAFYLCASSIKRAGGGGPTDTQYFGPGTRLTVL.

The chain uses TRBV29-1 and TRBJ2-7, with 10 bases aligning to TRBD1. The germline gives CDR1 SQVTM, CDR2 ANQGSEA. V lost 6 bases and J lost 3; bases outside the gene matches: 5. CDR3 size: 13 residues. CDR3 sequence (DNA): TGCAGCGTGAGGGACAGGGGTAGCTACGAGCAGTACTTC. Protein: CSVRDRGSYEQYF.

There are a few counts of this clonotype. This rearrangement joins TRBV29-1 to TRBJ2-3, with unresolved D. Germline loops: CDR1 SQVTM, CDR2 ANQGSEA. The CDR3 is 12 amino acids. V was pared by 4 bases and J by 6 bases, with 11 bases between. CDR3: CSVGKGTDTQYF. The CDR3 nucleotides are TGCAGCGTTGGCAAGGGAACTGATACGCAGTATTTT.

The chain joins TRBV7-2 to TRBJ1-2, with 9 positions matching TRBD1. Trimming took 4 bases from V and 6 from J; bases not matched to a gene: 6. CDR3 length equals 14 residues. Germline V lookup: CDR1 SGHTA, CDR2 FQGNSA. In DNA, the CDR3 is TGTGCCAGCAGCTACAACAGGGGGCGAGATGGCTACACCTTC. Its protein product is CASSYNRGRDGYTF.

V usage is TRBV12-3 or TRBV12-4 and J usage is TRBJ1-2, with 8 bases fitting TRBD1. J gave up 8 bases and V 5 bases, and 7 bases lay outside the gene matches. The CDR3 length is 13 residues. CDR3 DNA sequence: TGTGCCAGCAGTCCCCTACAGGGGGGAGGCTACACCTTC. Its protein is CASSPLQGGGYTF.

The CDR3 here is CASSRLNNPGANVLTF. The CDR3 DNA follows: TGTGCCAGCAGCCGCCTTAACAATCCTGGGGCCAACGTCCTGACTTTC. The V gene is TRBV6-1, the J gene TRBJ2-6; D is ambiguous. CDR3 size: 16 residues. Trimming left V 6 bases short and J 2 bases short, with 14 bases between. Germline CDR1 and CDR2: MNHNS and SASEGT.

The chain joins TRBV7-2 to TRBJ2-7; 11 positions agree with TRBD1. Trimming removed 3 bases from V and 3 bases from J; junction bases left unmatched: 4. The germline V gene has CDR1 SGHTA and CDR2 FQGNSA. The CDR3 contains 15 residues. Here the CDR3 DNA reads TGTGCCAGCAGCTTCGGGGGGACAGGGGGCTACGAGCAGTACTTC. This translates into CASSFGGTGGYEQYF.

This clonotype has a handful of counts. This CDR3 is CAIREEARADYEQYV. The CDR3 bases are TGTGCCATCCGAGAGGAGGCCCGCGCAGACTACGAGCAGTACGTC. The chain couples TRBV6-1 to TRBJ2-7, with a tentative D call TRBD2 (5 bases). CDR1 is MNHNS, CDR2 SASEGT, per germline. V dropped 10 bases and J dropped 3 bases, with 22 bases sitting between them. CDR3 length: 15 amino acids.

This clonotype occurred a few times. DNA for the CDR3: TGTGCCAGCAGCGGGACTCCGTCGGAGACCCAGTACTTC. The encoded protein is CASSGTPSETQYF. The rearrangement links TRBV28 to TRBJ2-5; D is possibly TRBD2 (6 bases). The germline CDR1 and CDR2 sequences are MDHEN and SYDVKM. The CDR3 sequence is 13 residues long. Trimming stripped 6 bases from V and 5 bases from J, with 13 bases between.